The clone carrying this T cell receptor (beta chain) was counted only a few times. The data derive from a study of blood T cell repertoires in COVID-19. Study-wide background: The analysed material was cDNA or gDNA that came from T cells, B-cell-depleted T cells, or PBMCs.

Source study methods: Estimation of nucleated cell counts relied on the amplification of reference gene primers. The repertoire was sequenced with immunoSEQ multiplex PCR; TCRdb's copy has only in-frame clones and lacks some. V, J and clone size are those of that table, while D and trimming were read from the DNA. The sample holds roughly 200,000 clones, about 87% seen once. Trimming pared 5 bases from V and 2 bases from J, leaving 10 bases between. Per the germline V gene, CDR1 is MDHEN and CDR2 is SYDVKM. This CDR3 has 15 amino acids. The sample taken for sequencing was peripheral blood. The clonotype originates from a young woman with acute or convalescent COVID-19. The chain uses TRBV28 and TRBJ2-6; possible D gene TRBD1, 5 bases. In DNA form, the CDR3 reads TGTGCCAGCAGTCACCAGGGAACTGGGGCCAACGTCCTGACTTTC. It is translated as CASSHQGTGANVLTF.